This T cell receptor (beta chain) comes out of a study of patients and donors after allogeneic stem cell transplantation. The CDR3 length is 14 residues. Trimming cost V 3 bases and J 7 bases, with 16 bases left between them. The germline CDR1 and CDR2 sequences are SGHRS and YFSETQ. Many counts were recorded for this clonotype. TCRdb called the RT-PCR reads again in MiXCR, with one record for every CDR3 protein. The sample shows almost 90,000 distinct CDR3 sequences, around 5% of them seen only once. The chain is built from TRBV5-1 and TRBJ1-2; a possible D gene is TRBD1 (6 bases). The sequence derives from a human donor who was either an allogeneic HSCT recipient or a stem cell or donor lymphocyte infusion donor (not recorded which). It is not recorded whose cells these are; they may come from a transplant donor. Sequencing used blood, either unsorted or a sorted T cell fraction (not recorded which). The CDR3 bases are TGCGCCAGCAGCTCCGGGACAAGGTTCCGTGGCTACACCTTC. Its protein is CASSSGTRFRGYTF.